The clone carrying this TCR beta chain was detected a few times. Antigen specificity is unknown. V gave up 4 bases and J gave up 5 bases, with 15 bases separating them. This CDR3 region has 16 residues. The record originates from a study of T-cell reconstitution after alpha-beta-depleted transplantation in children. Findings and caveats of the study: As was reported, about two months after transplant, alpha-beta T cells came from several hundred expanded graft clones. There were some patients whose high TCRbeta diversity at day 60 came from surviving recipient T cells and thymic progenitors. Among T cells one year after transplant, newly produced cells accounted for most counts and diversity.

A library of TCRbeta sequences, prepared with unique molecular identifiers, was generated. A single record per CDR3 protein comes from TCRdb applying MiXCR to the PCR reads. The sample has around 440,000 distinct CDR3 sequences; about 16% are singletons. This TCR derives from a boy younger than two who had a stem cell transplant for Wiskott-Aldrich syndrome, so the T cells may come from the graft donor. V and J are TRBV12-3 or TRBV12-4 and TRBJ1-6; weak D call: TRBD1 (5 bases). The input for sequencing was PBMCs, mostly from graft donor cells, taken 360 days after TCRalphabeta/CD19-depleted stem cell transplant. The CDR3 coding sequence is TGTGCCAGCAGTTCCCACCGGGGCTTAAATAATTCACCCCTCCACTTT. It translates to CASSSHRGLNNSPLHF.